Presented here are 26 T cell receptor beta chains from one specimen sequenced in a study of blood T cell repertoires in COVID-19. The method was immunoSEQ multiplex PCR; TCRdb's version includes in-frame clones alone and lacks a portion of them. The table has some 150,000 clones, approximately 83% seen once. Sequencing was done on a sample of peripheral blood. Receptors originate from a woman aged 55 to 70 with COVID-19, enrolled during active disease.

The CDR3 coding sequence is TGTGCCAGCAGTACTACTCAGGGGGCGGTCGGCTACACCTTC. This gives the protein CASSTTQGAVGYTF. The rearrangement links TRBV27 to TRBJ1-2; 8 nucleotides match TRBD1. J lost 8 bases, V lost 5 bases, and 10 bases had no gene match. The CDR3 consists of 14 residues. Germline-derived CDR1 and CDR2 are MNHEY and SMNVEV (reference sequence).

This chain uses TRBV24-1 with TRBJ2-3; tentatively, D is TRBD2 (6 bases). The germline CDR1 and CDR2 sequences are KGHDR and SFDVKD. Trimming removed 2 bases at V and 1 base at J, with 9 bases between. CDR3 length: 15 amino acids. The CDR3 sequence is CATSDSSEGTDTQYF. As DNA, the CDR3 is TGTGCCACCAGTGATTCTAGCGAGGGCACAGATACGCAGTATTTT.

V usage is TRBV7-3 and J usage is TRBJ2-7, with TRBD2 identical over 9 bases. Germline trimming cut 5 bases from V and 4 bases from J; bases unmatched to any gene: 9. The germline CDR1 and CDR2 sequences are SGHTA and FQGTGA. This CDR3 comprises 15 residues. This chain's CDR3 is CASSVDSGGDYEQYF. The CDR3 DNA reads TGTGCCAGCAGCGTGGATAGCGGGGGTGATTACGAGCAGTACTTC.

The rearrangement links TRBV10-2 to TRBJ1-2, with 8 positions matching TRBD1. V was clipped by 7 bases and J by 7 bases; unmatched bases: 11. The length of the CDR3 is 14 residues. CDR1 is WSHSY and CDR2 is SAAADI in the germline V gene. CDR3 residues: CASTEGQGVTGYTF. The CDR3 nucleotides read TGCGCCAGCACCGAAGGACAGGGAGTGACTGGCTACACCTTC.

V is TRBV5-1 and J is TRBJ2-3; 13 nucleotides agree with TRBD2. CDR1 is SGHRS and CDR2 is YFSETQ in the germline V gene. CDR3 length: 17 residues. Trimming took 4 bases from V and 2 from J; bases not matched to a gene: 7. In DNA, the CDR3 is TGCGCCAGCAGCCCCCGGACTAGCGGGGGCCTCACAGATACGCAGTATTTT. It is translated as CASSPRTSGGLTDTQYF.

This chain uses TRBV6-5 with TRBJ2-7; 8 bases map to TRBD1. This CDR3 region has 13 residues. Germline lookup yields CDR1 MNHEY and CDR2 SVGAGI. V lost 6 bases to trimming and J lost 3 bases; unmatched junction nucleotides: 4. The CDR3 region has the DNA TGTGCCAGCAGACAGGGGGTCCACTACGAGCAGTACTTC. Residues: CASRQGVHYEQYF.

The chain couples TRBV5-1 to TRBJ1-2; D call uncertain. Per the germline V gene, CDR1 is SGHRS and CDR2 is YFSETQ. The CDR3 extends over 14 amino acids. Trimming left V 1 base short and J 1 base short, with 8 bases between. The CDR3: CASSLRDVNYGYTF. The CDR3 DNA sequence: TGCGCCAGCAGCTTGCGGGATGTTAACTATGGCTACACCTTC.

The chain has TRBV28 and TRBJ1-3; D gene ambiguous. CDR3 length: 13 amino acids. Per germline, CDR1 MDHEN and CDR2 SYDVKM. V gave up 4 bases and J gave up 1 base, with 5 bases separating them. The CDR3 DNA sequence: TGTGCCAGCAGTTCTCAGTCTGGAAACACCATATATTTT. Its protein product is CASSSQSGNTIYF.

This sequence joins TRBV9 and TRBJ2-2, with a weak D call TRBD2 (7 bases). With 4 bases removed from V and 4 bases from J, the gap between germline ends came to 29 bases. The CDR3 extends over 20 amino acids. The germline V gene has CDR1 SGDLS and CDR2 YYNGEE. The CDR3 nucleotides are TGTGCCAGCAGCCATCCTCAGGCGGGGGCCCCCCCTCGAGGCACCGGGGAGCTGTTTTTT. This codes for CASSHPQAGAPPRGTGELFF.

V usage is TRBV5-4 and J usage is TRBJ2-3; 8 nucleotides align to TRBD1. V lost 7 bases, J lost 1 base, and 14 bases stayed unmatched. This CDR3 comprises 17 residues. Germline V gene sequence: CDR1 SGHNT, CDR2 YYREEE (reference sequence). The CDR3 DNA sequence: TGTGCCAGCGGAAAGTCTTCAGGGGGCGCCGGCACAGATACGCAGTATTTT. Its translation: CASGKSSGGAGTDTQYF.

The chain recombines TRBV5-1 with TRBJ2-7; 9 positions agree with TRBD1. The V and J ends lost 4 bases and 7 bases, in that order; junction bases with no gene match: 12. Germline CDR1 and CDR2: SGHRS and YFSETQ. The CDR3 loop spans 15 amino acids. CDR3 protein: CASSDLGQGRGEQYF. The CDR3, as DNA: TGCGCCAGCAGCGATTTGGGACAGGGTCGCGGGGAGCAGTACTTC.

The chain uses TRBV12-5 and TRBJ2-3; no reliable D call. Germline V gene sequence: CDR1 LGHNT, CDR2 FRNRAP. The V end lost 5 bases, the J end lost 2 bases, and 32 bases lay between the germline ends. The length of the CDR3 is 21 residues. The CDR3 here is CASGTTPLGPYTPSDTDTQYF. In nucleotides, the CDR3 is TGTGCTAGTGGTACCACACCCCTGGGCCCTTATACTCCCTCGGACACAGATACGCAGTATTTT.

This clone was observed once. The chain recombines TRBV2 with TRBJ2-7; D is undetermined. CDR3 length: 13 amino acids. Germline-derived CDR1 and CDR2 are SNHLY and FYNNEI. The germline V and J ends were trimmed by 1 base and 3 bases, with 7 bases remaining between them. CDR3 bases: TGTGCCAGCAGTGAAGTCCCCGTCTACGAGCAGTACTTC. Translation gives CASSEVPVYEQYF.

The CDR3 nucleotides are TGTGCCAGCAGCTTGGGGAGGGGGCGGGGCGGCACAGATACGCAGTATTTT. As protein: CASSLGRGRGGTDTQYF. This chain links TRBV5-5 with TRBJ2-3; D is perhaps TRBD1 (7 bases). This CDR3 spans 17 amino acids. The germline V gene has CDR1 SGHKS and CDR2 YYEKEE (reference sequence). Trimming shortened V by 0 bases and J by 1 base, and 15 bases separated the two germline ends.

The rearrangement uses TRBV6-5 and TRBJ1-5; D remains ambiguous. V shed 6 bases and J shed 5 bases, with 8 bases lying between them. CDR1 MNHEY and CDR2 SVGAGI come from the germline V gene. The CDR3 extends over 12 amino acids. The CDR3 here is CASRGADQPQHF. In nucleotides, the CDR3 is TGTGCCAGCAGGGGAGCAGATCAGCCCCAGCATTTT.

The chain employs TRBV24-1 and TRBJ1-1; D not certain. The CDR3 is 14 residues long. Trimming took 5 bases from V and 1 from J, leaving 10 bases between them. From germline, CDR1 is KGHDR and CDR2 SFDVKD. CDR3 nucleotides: TGTGCCACCAGTGCCGGCGGATCGAACACTGAAGCTTTCTTT. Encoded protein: CATSAGGSNTEAFF.

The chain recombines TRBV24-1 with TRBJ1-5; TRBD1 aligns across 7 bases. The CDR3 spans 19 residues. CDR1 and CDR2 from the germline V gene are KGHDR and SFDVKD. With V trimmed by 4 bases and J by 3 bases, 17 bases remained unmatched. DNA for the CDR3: TGTGCCACCAGTGAGACTGGAAAGGGGGCGACAGACTTCAATCAGCCCCAGCATTTT. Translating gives CATSETGKGATDFNQPQHF.

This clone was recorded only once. The CDR3 DNA reads TGTGCCAGTTCTCAGCAGGGGGCCGCTGAAGCTTTCTTT. Amino acids: CASSQQGAAEAFF. This chain connects TRBV19 to TRBJ1-1, with 8 bases that match TRBD1. Germline CDR1 reads LNHDA; CDR2 reads SQIVND (reference sequence). V shed 8 bases and J 6 bases; nucleotides not matched to a gene: 8. The CDR3 extends over 13 amino acids.

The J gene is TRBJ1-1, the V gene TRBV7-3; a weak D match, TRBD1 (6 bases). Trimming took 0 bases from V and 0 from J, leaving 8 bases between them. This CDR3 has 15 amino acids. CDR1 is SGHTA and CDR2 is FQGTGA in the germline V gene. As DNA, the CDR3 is TGTGCCAGCAGCTTAACGCCAGGGGTGAACACTGAAGCTTTCTTT. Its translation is CASSLTPGVNTEAFF.

The CDR3 DNA reads as TGCGCCAGCAGCCAGCGACCAGGTACACCCCTCCACTTT. This translates into CASSQRPGTPLHF. The chain couples TRBV4-3 to TRBJ1-6, with D hard to call. The CDR3 runs 13 residues. The V gene lost 3 bases and the J gene lost 11 bases, with 11 bases spanning the gap. Germline V gene lookup returns CDR1 LGHNA and CDR2 YSLEER.

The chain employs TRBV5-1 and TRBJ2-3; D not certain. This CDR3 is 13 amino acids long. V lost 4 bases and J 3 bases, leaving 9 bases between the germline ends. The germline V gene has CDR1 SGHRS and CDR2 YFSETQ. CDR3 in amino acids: CASSPGETDTQYF. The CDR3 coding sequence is TGCGCCAGCAGCCCAGGTGAAACAGATACGCAGTATTTT.

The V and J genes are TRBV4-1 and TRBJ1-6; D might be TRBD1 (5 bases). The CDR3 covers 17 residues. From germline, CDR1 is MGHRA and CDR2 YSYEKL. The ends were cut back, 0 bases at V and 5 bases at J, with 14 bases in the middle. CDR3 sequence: CASSQDGGRGDNSPLHF. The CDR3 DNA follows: TGCGCCAGCAGCCAAGATGGAGGGAGAGGGGATAATTCACCCCTCCACTTT.

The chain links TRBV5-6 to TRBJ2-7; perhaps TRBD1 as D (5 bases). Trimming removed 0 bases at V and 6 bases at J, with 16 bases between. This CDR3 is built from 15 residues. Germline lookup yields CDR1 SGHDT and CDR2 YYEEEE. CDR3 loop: CASSLGGPRVREQYF. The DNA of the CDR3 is TGTGCCAGCAGCTTGGGGGGCCCACGAGTCCGCGAGCAGTACTTC.

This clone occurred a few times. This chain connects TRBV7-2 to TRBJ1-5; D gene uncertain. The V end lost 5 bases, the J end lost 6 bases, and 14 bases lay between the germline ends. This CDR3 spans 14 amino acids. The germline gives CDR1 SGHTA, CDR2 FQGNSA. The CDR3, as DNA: TGTGCCAGCAGCACGTTTAGTGTTGGTCAGCCCCAGCATTTT. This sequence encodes CASSTFSVGQPQHF.

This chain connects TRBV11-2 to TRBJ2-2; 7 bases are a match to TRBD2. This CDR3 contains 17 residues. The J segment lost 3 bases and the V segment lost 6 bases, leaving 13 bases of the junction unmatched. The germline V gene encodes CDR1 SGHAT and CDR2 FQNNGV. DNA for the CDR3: TGTGCCAGCAGTTTGGATGGGGAGGGGAGATACACCGGGGAGCTGTTTTTT. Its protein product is CASSLDGEGRYTGELFF.

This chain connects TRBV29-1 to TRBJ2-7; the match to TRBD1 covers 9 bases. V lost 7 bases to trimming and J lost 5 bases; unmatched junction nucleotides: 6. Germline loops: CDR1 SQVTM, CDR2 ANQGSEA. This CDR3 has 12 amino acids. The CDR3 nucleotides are TGCAGCGCCCTGACAGGGGGAGACGAGCAGTACTTC. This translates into CSALTGGDEQYF.